The 22 T cell receptor beta chains below come from one sample, sequenced in a study of cytomegalovirus exposure and HLA in healthy donors. Clones were sequenced by immunoSEQ multiplex PCR, and TCRdb holds only the in-frame ones, with some missing. Among approximately 140,000 clones, roughly nine tenths were seen once, and the ten largest hold less than 3.5%. The specimen was PBMCs. The source is a man younger than 35 in good health and CMV-seronegative.

V gene TRBV11-2 combines with J gene TRBJ1-2, with a tentative D call TRBD1 (5 bases). The CDR3 has 15 amino acids. CDR1 is SGHAT and CDR2 is FQNNGV in the germline V gene. V was clipped by 3 bases and J by 8 bases, with 19 bases between them. The CDR3 sequence: CASSFDPTDLMGYTF. The CDR3 bases are TGTGCCAGCAGCTTCGACCCGACAGATCTGATGGGCTACACCTTC.

For the CDR3, the DNA is TGTGCCAGCAGCTCCGGGACTGCTAACACAGATACGCAGTATTTT. This encodes CASSSGTANTDTQYF. This chain links TRBV7-6 with TRBJ2-3; the D gene is possibly TRBD2 (6 bases). CDR3 size: 15 residues. Germline assignment: CDR1 SGHVS and CDR2 FNYEAQ. V was pared by 4 bases and J by 2 bases, with 13 bases between.

The chain employs TRBV14 and TRBJ1-3; the match to TRBD1 covers 7 bases. Germline lookup yields CDR1 SGHDN and CDR2 FVKESK. The junction had 5 bases not matched to a gene; V was cut back by 3 bases and J by 0 bases. The CDR3 loop spans 16 amino acids. The CDR3 DNA follows: TGTGCCAGCAGCCAGAACAGGGGCTACTCTGGAAACACCATATATTTT. Its protein product is CASSQNRGYSGNTIYF.

The rearrangement joins TRBV6-1 to TRBJ2-2, with 9 bases identical to TRBD1. Trimming removed 8 bases from V and 9 bases from J; junction bases left unmatched: 10. Germline V gives CDR1 MNHNS, CDR2 SASEGT. The CDR3 length is 14 residues. The CDR3 here is CASWPGQGSRELFF. CDR3 bases: TGTGCCAGCTGGCCGGGACAGGGAAGTCGGGAGCTGTTTTTT.

The chain recombines TRBV7-9 with TRBJ1-1, with D perhaps TRBD1 (6 bases). The CDR3 extends over 15 amino acids. Germline CDR1 and CDR2: SEHNR and FQNEAQ (reference sequence). V lost 5 bases to trimming and J lost 4 bases, with 17 bases between them. This CDR3 is CASSTRTGSTTEAFF. CDR3 nucleotides: TGTGCCAGCAGCACCCGTACAGGGAGTACCACTGAAGCTTTCTTT. Complete variable domain (other parts from reference TRBV7-9 and TRBJ1-1): DTGVSQNPRHKITKRGQNVTFRCDPISEHNRLYWYRQTLGQGPEFLTYFQNEAQLEKSRLLSDRFSAERPKGSFSTLEIQRTEQGDSAMYLCASSTRTGSTTEAFFGQGTRLTVV.

The chain is built from TRBV15 and TRBJ2-6; possible D gene TRBD2, 6 bases. V was pared by 5 bases and J by 1 base, with 12 bases between. The CDR3 is 16 amino acids. Looked up from germline, CDR1 is LNHNV and CDR2 is YYDKDF (reference sequence). For the CDR3, the DNA is TGTGCCACCAGCCCCTTCGGGGGATCTGGGGCCAACGTCCTGACTTTC. Residues: CATSPFGGSGANVLTF.

This clone was picked up a small number of times. The gene calls are TRBV6-5 and TRBJ2-2; 12 bases line up with TRBD2. The V gene's germline CDR1 is MNHEY and CDR2 SVGAGI. CDR3 length: 16 amino acids. V shed 4 bases and J 1 base; nucleotides not matched to a gene: 1. The CDR3 spells CASSLTSGGNTGELFF. The DNA of the CDR3 is TGTGCCAGCAGTTTGACTAGCGGGGGGAACACCGGGGAGCTGTTTTTT.

The chain uses TRBV27 and TRBJ2-2; 11 nucleotides agree with TRBD2. CDR3 length: 22 residues. The trim removed 3 bases at V and 5 bases at J, leaving 23 bases unmatched. Germline-derived CDR1 and CDR2 are MNHEY and SMNVEV (reference sequence). The CDR3 sequence is CASSFLFLGTSGDTLRTGELFF. CDR3 nucleotides: TGTGCCAGCAGTTTCCTTTTTCTCGGGACTAGCGGCGACACCTTGCGGACCGGGGAGCTGTTTTTT.

The CDR3 DNA is TGTGCCAGCAGCTTACCGAAGGGACAGGGCGGCACTGAAGCTTTCTTT. This gives the protein CASSLPKGQGGTEAFF. The V gene is TRBV7-2, the J gene TRBJ1-1, with TRBD1 matching over 9 bases. Trimming cost V 2 bases and J 4 bases; bases outside gene matches: 8. Germline CDR1 SGHTA, CDR2 FQGNSA. The CDR3 totals 16 residues.

Written as DNA, the CDR3 is TGCGCCAGCAGCTTGATGGGGCAGGGGGCAACAGATACGCAGTATTTT. Its translation: CASSLMGQGATDTQYF. The rearrangement joins TRBV5-1 to TRBJ2-3, with 8 bases fitting TRBD1. The CDR3 length is 16 residues. Looked up from germline, CDR1 is SGHRS and CDR2 is YFSETQ. J gave up 3 bases and V 1 base, and 7 bases lay outside the gene matches.

This chain joins TRBV2 and TRBJ2-5; 9 positions agree with TRBD1. The CDR3 totals 14 residues. V lost 7 bases to trimming and J lost 4 bases; unmatched junction nucleotides: 7. Germline CDR1 and CDR2: SNHLY and FYNNEI. CDR3 amino acids: CASTKQGALETQYF. The CDR3 nucleotides are TGTGCCAGCACCAAACAGGGGGCGCTAGAGACCCAGTACTTC.

The V and J genes are TRBV10-1 and TRBJ2-2; D not certain. The CDR3 covers 14 residues. V lost 3 bases and J lost 6, with 11 bases in between. Germline lookup yields CDR1 WNHNN and CDR2 SYGVQD (reference sequence). This chain's CDR3 is CASSDPRSSGELFF. In DNA, the CDR3 is TGCGCCAGCAGTGACCCTAGAAGCTCCGGGGAGCTGTTTTTT.

The table lists this clone with a count of one. The chain employs TRBV27 and TRBJ2-3, with TRBD2 identical over 10 bases. The CDR3 contains 16 residues. The germline gives CDR1 MNHEY, CDR2 SMNVEV (reference sequence). V dropped 3 bases and J dropped 1; count of bases not matched to a gene: 4. CDR3 amino acids: CASSLVLAGGTDTQYF. In DNA, the CDR3 is TGTGCCAGCAGTTTGGTTCTAGCGGGGGGCACAGATACGCAGTATTTT.

The rearrangement uses TRBV6-1 and TRBJ1-2; the D gene is possibly TRBD1 (6 bases). The CDR3 is made up of 15 amino acids. The germline V gene encodes CDR1 MNHNS and CDR2 SASEGT. V shed 4 bases and J shed 3 bases, with 15 bases lying between them. DNA of the CDR3: TGTGCCAGCAGTGGACCAGGGGCGGTAGACTATGGCTACACCTTC. Its translation: CASSGPGAVDYGYTF.

The rearrangement uses TRBV6-5 and TRBJ2-5; possibly TRBD1 for D (7 bases). Trimming removed 4 bases at V and 0 bases at J, with 12 bases between. Germline CDR1 reads MNHEY; CDR2 reads SVGAGI. The CDR3 loop spans 15 amino acids. This CDR3 reads CASSLGGTDQETQYF. CDR3 DNA: TGTGCCAGCAGTTTAGGAGGGACAGACCAAGAGACCCAGTACTTC.

The chain couples TRBV7-4 to TRBJ2-7; D might be TRBD2 (6 bases). The CDR3 is made up of 12 amino acids. Trimming removed 1 base from V and 6 bases from J, with 7 bases in between. Germline V gene sequence: CDR1 SGHVT, CDR2 SQSDAQ. The CDR3 is CASSLDGGEQYF. CDR3 coding DNA: TGTGCCAGCAGCTTAGACGGGGGCGAGCAGTACTTC. Filled out from reference TRBV7-4 and TRBJ2-7, the complete variable domain reads GAGVSQSPRYKVAKRGRDVALRCDSISGHVTLYWYRQTLGQGSEVLTYSQSDAQRDKSGRPSGRFSAERPERSVSTLKIQRTEQGDSAVYLCASSLDGGEQYFGPGTRLTVT.

This chain connects TRBV10-3 to TRBJ2-5, with TRBD1 as a possible D gene (6 bases). Trimming took off 2 bases at V and 7 bases at J, with 20 bases between the two ends. CDR1 and CDR2 (germline): ENHRY, SYGVKD. This CDR3 spans 16 amino acids. The CDR3 nucleotides are TGTGCCATCAGTGAGATCCAGGGGACCCAAGGAGGGACCCAGTACTTC. Its protein product is CAISEIQGTQGGTQYF.

This rearrangement joins TRBV28 to TRBJ2-7, with TRBD2 as a possible D gene (5 bases). The CDR3 is 15 residues long. Looked up from germline, CDR1 is MDHEN and CDR2 is SYDVKM. V was pared by 3 bases and J by 0 bases, with 12 bases between. The DNA for the CDR3 is TGTGCCAGCAGTTTCGAACCCGGGATCTCCTACGAGCAGTACTTC. Translating it yields CASSFEPGISYEQYF.

The chain links TRBV2 to TRBJ1-5; D is unclear. CDR3 length: 15 amino acids. Germline V CDR1 and CDR2: SNHLY, FYNNEI. The V gene lost 6 bases and the J gene lost 5 bases, with 17 bases spanning the gap. The CDR3 loop reads CASSEDGDYDQPQHF. CDR3 DNA sequence: TGTGCCAGCAGCGAGGACGGGGATTACGATCAGCCCCAGCATTTT.

V gene TRBV19 combines with J gene TRBJ2-5; possibly TRBD2 for D (5 bases). The V end lost 5 bases, the J end lost 5 bases, and 12 bases lay between the germline ends. The CDR3 loop spans 13 amino acids. Germline-derived CDR1 and CDR2 are LNHDA and SQIVND (reference sequence). CDR3 sequence: CASSPSRGETQYF. The CDR3 region has the DNA TGTGCCAGTAGTCCCTCCCGGGGTGAGACCCAGTACTTC.

V is TRBV10-3 and J is TRBJ1-2; 7 bases are shared with TRBD1. This CDR3 is built from 15 residues. CDR1 is ENHRY and CDR2 is SYGVKD in the germline V gene. J lost 4 bases, V lost 0 bases, and 5 bases had no gene match. Here the CDR3 reads CAISESEGALYGYTF. Written as DNA, the CDR3 is TGTGCCATCAGTGAGTCGGAGGGGGCCCTCTATGGCTACACCTTC.

V usage is TRBV9 and J usage is TRBJ1-1, with TRBD1 matching over 7 bases. The ends lost 4 bases at V and 3 bases at J; junction bases unmatched: 12. This CDR3 region has 16 residues. Germline assignment: CDR1 SGDLS and CDR2 YYNGEE. CDR3 amino acids: CASSPRQGGSYTEAFF. As DNA, the CDR3 is TGTGCCAGCAGCCCCCGCCAGGGGGGTTCGTACACTGAAGCTTTCTTT.